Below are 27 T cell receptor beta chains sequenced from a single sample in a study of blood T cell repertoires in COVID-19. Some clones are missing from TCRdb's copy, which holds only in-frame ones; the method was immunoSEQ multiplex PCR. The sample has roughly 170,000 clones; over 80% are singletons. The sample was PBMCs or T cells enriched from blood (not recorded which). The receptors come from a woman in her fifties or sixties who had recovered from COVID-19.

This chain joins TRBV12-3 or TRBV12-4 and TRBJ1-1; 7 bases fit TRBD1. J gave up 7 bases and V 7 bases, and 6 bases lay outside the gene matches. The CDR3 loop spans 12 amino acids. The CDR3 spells CASKGGPLEAFF. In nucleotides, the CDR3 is TGTGCCAGCAAAGGGGGCCCCCTTGAAGCTTTCTTT.

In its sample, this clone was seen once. The CDR3 DNA is TGTGCCAGCTCACCGGACGGGAATAATTCACCCCTCCACTTT. Translating gives CASSPDGNNSPLHF. The chain has TRBV18 and TRBJ1-6; D is unclear. This CDR3 comprises 14 residues. Germline CDR1 KGHSH, CDR2 LQKENI. Trimming shortened V by 3 bases and J by 5 bases, and 8 bases separated the two germline ends. Supplemented by reference TRBV18 and TRBJ1-6, the full variable domain reads NAGVMQNPRHLVRRRGQEARLRCSPMKGHSHVYWYRQLPEEGLKFMVYLQKENIIDESGMPKERFSAEFPKEGPSILRIQQVVRGDSAAYFCASSPDGNNSPLHFGNGTRLTVT.

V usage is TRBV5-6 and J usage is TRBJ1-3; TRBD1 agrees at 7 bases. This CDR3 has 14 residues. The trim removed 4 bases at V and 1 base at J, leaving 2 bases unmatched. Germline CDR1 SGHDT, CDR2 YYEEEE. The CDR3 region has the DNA TGTGCCAGCAGCCTGACAGGGTCTGGAAACACCATATATTTT. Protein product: CASSLTGSGNTIYF.

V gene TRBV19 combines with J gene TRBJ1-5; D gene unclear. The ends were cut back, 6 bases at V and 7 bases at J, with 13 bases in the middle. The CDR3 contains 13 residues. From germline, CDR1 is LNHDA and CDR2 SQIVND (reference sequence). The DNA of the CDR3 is TGTGCCAGTAGATACATCCCAGGACAGCCCCAGCATTTT. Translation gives CASRYIPGQPQHF.

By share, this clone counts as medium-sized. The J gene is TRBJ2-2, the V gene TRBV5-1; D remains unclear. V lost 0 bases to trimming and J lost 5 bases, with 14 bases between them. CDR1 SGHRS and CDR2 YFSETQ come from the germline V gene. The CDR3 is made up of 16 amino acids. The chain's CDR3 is CASSLAPGLRTGELFF. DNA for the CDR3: TGCGCCAGCAGCTTGGCCCCCGGGTTGAGAACCGGGGAGCTGTTTTTT.

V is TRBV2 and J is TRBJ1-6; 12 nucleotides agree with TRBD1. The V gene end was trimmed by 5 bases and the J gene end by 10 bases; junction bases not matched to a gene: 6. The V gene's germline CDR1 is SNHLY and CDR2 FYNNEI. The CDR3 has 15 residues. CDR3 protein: CASSNTGTGGSPLHF. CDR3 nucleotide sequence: TGTGCCAGCAGTAATACCGGGACAGGGGGCTCACCCCTCCACTTT.

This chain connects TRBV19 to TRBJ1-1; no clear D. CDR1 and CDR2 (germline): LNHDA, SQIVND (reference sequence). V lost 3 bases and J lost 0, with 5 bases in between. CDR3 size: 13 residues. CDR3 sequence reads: CASSIGVNTEAFF. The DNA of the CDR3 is TGTGCCAGTAGTATTGGAGTGAACACTGAAGCTTTCTTT.

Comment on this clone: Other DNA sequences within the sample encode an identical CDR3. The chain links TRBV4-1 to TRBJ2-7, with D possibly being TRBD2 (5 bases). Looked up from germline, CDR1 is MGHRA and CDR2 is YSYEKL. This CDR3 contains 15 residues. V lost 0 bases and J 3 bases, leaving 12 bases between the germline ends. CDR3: CASSQDGVGNYEQYV. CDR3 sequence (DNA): TGCGCCAGCAGCCAAGATGGGGTCGGGAACTACGAGCAGTACGTC.

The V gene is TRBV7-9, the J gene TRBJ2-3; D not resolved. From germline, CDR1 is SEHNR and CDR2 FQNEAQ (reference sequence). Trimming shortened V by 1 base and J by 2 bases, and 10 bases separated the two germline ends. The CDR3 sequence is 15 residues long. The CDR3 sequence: CASSLGGPPTDTQYF. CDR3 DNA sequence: TGTGCCAGCAGCTTAGGTGGGCCCCCCACAGATACGCAGTATTTT.

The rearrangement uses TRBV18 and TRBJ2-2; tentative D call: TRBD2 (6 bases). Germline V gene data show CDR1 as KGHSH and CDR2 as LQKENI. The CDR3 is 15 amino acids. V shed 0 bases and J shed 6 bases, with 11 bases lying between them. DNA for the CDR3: TGTGCCAGCTCACCACCGAGGTCGGGGGCCGGGGAGCTGTTTTTT. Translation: CASSPPRSGAGELFF.

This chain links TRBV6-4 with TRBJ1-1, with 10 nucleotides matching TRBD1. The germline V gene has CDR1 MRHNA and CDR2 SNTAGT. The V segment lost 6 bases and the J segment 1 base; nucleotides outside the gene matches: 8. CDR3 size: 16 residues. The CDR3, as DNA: TGTGCCAGCAGACCGACAGGGGGCGTTCCGAACACTGAAGCTTTCTTT. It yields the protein CASRPTGGVPNTEAFF.

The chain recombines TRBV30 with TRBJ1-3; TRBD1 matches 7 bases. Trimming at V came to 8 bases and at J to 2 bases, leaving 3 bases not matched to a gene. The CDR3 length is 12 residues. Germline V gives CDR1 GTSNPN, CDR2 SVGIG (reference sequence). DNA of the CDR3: TGTGCCACAGACAGGGCTGGAAACACCATATATTTT. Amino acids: CATDRAGNTIYF.

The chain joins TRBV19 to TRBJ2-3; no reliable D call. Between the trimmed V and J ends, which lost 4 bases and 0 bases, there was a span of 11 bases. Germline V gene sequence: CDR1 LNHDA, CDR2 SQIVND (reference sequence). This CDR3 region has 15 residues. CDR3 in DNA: TGTGCCAGTAGTAGCGGAGACGCTAGCACAGATACGCAGTATTTT. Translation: CASSSGDASTDTQYF.

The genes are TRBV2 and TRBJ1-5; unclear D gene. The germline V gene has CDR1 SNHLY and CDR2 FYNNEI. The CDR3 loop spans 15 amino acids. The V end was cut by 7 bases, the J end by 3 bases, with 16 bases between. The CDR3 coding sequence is TGTGCCAGCAAACCCTCCCTATATGACAATCAGCCCCAGCATTTT. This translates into CASKPSLYDNQPQHF.

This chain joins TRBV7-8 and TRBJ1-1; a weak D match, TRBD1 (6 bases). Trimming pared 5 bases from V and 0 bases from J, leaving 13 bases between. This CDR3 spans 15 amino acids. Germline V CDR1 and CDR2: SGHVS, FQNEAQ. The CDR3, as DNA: TGTGCCAGCAGCCCACCGACAGGTATGAACACTGAAGCTTTCTTT. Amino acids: CASSPPTGMNTEAFF.

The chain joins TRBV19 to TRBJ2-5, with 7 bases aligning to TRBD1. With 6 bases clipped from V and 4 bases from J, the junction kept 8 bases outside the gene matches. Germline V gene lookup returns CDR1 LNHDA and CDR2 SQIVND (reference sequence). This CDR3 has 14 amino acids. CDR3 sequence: CASSPGPGGETQYF. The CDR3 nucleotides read TGTGCCAGTAGCCCGGGCCCAGGGGGAGAGACCCAGTACTTC.

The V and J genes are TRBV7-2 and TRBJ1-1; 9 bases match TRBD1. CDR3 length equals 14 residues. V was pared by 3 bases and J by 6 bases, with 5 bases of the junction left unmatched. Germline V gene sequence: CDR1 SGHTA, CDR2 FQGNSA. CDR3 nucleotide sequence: TGTGCCAGCAGCTTCCGGACAGGGGACCCTGAAGCTTTCTTT. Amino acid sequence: CASSFRTGDPEAFF.

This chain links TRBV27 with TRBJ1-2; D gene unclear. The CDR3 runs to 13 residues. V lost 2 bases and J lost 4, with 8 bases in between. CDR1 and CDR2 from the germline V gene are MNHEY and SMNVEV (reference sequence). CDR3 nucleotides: TGTGCCAGCAGTTTACGGGATCGCTATGGCTACACCTTC. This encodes CASSLRDRYGYTF.

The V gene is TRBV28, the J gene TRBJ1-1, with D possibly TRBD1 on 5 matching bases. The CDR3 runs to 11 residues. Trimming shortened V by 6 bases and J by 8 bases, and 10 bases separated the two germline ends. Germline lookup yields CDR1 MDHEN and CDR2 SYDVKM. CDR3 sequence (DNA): TGTGCCAGCAGAGGGGTACTAGAAGCTTTCTTT. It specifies CASRGVLEAFF. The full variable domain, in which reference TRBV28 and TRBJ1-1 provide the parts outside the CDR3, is DVKVTQSSRYLVKRTGEKVFLECVQDMDHENMFWYRQDPGLGLRLIYFSYDVKMKEKGDIPEGYSVSREKKERFSLILESASTNQTSMYLCASRGVLEAFFGQGTRLTVV.

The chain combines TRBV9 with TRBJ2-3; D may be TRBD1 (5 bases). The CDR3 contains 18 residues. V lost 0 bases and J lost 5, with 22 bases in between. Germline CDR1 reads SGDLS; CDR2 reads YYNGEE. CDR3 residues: CASSVAPGMGPRGDTQYF. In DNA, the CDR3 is TGTGCCAGCAGCGTAGCCCCAGGCATGGGGCCACGAGGAGATACGCAGTATTTT. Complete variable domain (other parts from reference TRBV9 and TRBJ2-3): DSGVTQTPKHLITATGQRVTLRCSPRSGDLSVYWYQQSLDQGLQFLIQYYNGEERAKGNILERFSAQQFPDLHSELNLSSLELGDSALYFCASSVAPGMGPRGDTQYFGPGTRLTVL.

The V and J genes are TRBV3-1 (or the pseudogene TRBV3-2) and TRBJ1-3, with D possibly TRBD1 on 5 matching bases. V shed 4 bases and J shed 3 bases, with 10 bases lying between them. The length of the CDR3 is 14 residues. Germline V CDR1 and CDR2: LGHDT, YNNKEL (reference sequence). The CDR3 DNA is TGTGCCAGCAGCCGCGGGGGAGGTGGAAACACCATATATTTT. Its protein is CASSRGGGGNTIYF.

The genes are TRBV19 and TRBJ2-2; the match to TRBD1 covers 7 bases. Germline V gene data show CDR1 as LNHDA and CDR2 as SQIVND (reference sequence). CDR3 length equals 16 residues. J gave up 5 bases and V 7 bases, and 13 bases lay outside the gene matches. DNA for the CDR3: TGTGCCAGTACCCAAAAGGTTCTACAGGGGACCGGGGAGCTGTTTTTT. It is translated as CASTQKVLQGTGELFF.

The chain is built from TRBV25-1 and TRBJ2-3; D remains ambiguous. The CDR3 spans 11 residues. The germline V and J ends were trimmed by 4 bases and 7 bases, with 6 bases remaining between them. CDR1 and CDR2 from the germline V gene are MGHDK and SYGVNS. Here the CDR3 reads CASSVGNTQYF. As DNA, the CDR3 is TGTGCCAGCAGTGTGGGCAATACGCAGTATTTT.

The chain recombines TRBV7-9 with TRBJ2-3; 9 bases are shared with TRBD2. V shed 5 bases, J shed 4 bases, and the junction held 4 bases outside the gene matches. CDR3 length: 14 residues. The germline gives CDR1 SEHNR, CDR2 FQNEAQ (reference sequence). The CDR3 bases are TGTGCCAGCAGCGCCCGACTAGCGGCAGATACGCAGTATTTT. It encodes CASSARLAADTQYF.

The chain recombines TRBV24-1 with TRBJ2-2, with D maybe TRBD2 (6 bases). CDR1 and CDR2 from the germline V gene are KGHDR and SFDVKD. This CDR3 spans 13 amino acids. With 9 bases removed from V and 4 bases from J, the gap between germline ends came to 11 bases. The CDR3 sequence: CATGGTLTGELFF. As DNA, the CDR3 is TGTGCCACCGGGGGGACCCTCACCGGGGAGCTGTTTTTT.

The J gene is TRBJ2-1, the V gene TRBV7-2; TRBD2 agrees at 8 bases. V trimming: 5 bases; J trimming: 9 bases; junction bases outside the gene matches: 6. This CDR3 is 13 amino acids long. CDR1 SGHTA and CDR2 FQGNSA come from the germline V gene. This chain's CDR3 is CASSRGGLIEQFF. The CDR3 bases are TGTGCCAGCAGCCGGGGGGGCCTCATTGAGCAGTTCTTC.

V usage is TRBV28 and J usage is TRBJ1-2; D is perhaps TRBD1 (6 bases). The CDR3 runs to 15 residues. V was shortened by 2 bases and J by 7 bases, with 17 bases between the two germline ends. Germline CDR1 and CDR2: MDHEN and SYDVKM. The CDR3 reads CASSLGGLQGSGYTF. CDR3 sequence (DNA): TGTGCCAGCAGTTTAGGAGGCCTGCAGGGGAGTGGCTACACCTTC.